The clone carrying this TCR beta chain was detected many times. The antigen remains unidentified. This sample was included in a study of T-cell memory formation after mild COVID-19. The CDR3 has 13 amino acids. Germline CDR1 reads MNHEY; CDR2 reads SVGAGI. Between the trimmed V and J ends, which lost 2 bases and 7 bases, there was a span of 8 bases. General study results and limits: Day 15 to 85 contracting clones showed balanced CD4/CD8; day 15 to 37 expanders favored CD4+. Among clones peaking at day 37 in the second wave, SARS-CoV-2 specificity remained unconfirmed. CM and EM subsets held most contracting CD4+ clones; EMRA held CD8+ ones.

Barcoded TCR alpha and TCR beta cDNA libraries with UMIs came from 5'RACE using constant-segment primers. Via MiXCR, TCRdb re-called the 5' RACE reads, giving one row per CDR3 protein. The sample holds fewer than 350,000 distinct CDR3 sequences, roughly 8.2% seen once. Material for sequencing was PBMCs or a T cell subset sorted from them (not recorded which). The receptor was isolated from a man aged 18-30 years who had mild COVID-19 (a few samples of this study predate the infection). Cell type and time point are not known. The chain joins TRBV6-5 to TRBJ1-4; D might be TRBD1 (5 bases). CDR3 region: CASSYRGREKLFF. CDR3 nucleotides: TGTGCCAGCAGTTACAGGGGACGTGAAAAACTGTTTTTT.